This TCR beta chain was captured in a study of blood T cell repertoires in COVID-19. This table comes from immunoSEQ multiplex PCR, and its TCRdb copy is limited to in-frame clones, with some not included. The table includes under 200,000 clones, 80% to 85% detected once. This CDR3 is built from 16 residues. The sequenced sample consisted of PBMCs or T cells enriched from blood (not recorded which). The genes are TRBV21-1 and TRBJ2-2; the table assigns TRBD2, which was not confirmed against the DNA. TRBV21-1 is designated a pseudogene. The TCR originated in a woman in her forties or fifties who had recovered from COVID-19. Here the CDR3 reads CASTSTSGRAPGELFF. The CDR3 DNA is TGTGCCAGCACCTCGACTAGCGGGAGGGCCCCAGGGGAGCTGTTTTTT.